This TCR beta chain was recorded in a study of blood T cell repertoires in COVID-19. Background on the study: The United States, Italy and Spain provided the acute and convalescent COVID-19 samples.

This clone was seen a few times. Data came from immunoSEQ multiplex PCR; TCRdb stores just in-frame clones and leaves some out. Among about 220,000 clones, around three quarters were seen once, and the ten largest hold 5.5% to 8.5%. CDR1 and CDR2 from the germline V gene are KGHDR and SFDVKD. V gave up 10 bases and J gave up 2 bases; unmatched junction bases: 10. This CDR3 contains 16 residues. The TCR originated in a woman in her 70s with acute or convalescent COVID-19. The sequenced material came from peripheral blood. The V and J genes are TRBV24-1 and TRBJ1-5, with 10 positions matching TRBD1. The CDR3 region has the DNA TGTGCCACGTTTGGGACAGGGGACGAGGGCAATCAGCCCCAGCATTTT. Protein sequence: CATFGTGDEGNQPQHF.